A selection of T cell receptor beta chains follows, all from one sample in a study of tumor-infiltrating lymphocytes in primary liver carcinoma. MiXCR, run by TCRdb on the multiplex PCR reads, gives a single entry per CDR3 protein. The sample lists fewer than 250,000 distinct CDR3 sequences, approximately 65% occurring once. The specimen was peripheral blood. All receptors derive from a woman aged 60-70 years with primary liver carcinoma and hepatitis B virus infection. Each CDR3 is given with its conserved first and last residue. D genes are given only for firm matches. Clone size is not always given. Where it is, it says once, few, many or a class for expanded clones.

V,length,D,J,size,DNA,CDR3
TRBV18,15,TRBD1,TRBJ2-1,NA,TGTGCCAGCTCATCGAGCAGGGGGCTGGGGAATGAGCAGTTCTTC,CASSSSRGLGNEQFF
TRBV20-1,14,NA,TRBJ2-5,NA,TGCAGTGCGGATCAGGGGCTAACCCAAGAGACCCAGTACTTC,CSADQGLTQETQYF
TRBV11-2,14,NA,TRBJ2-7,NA,TGTGCCAGCAGCTCCCGACTAGTGGTGGACGAGGAGTATTTC,CASSSRLVVDEEYF
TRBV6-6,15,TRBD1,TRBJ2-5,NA,TGTGCCAGTGGACAGGGCCAAAACCAACAAGAGACCCATTACTTC,CASGQGQNQQETHYF
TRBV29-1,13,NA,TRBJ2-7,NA,TGCAGCGTTGGGAGCAGCGGACCTCATGAGCAGTACTTC,CSVGSSGPHEQYF
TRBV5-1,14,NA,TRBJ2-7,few,TGCGCCAGCAGCTTGATACAGGCCCCCTACGAGCAGTACTTC,CASSLIQAPYEQYF
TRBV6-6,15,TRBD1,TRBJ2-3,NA,TGTGCCAGCACTCTACAGGGGGCTGGCACAGATACGCAGTATTTT,CASTLQGAGTDTQYF
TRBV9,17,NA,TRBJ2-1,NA,TGTGCCAGCAGCCCAGTGGGGGACTCGTACACTTACAATGAGCAGTTCTTC,CASSPVGDSYTYNEQFF
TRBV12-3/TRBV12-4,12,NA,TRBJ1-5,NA,TGTGCCAGCATTTGGGGGGTTCAGTCCCAGCATTTT,CASIWGVQSQHF
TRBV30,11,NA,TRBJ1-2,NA,TGTGTCTGGAGCCGGGGTAAAGGCTACACCTTC,CVWSRGKGYTF
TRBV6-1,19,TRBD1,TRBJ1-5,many,TGTGCCAGCAGGCACTTGTGGGACAGGGGGCAAGCGGGCAATCAGCCCCAGCATTTT,CASRHLWDRGQAGNQPQHF
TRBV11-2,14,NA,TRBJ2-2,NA,TGTGTCAGCAGCACAGACTCGGACACCGGGGAGCTGTTTTTT,CVSSTDSDTGELFF
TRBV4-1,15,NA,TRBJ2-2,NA,TGCGCCAGCAGCCAAGTCGGGACGTGGGTCGGGGAGCTGTTTTTT,CASSQVGTWVGELFF
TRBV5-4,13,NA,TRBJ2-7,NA,TGTGCCAGCAGCTTGTATCGAGGGGACGAGCAGTACTTC,CASSLYRGDEQYF
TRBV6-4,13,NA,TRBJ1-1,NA,TGTGCCAGCAGCACCTGGATCAACACTGAAGCTTTCTTT,CASSTWINTEAFF
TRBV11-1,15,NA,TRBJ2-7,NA,TGTGCCGGTTCCTCTCTCGGCGGGGCTGCCTACGAGCAGTACTTC,CAGSSLGGAAYEQYF
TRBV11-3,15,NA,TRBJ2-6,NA,TGTGCCAGCAGCCCGGAGTCGGGCGGGGCAAACGTCGTGACTTTC,CASSPESGGANVVTF
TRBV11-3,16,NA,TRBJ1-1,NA,TGTGCCAGCAGCCTACCGCAGGGGAGGAGAGGCACTGAAGTTTTCTTT,CASSLPQGRRGTEVFF
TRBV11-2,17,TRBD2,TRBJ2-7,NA,TGTGCCAGCAGCCAGCTAGGAGGACTAGCGGGATCGGGCGAGCATTACTTC,CASSQLGGLAGSGEHYF
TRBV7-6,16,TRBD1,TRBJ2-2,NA,TGTGCCAGCAGCCTTGGACAGGGCATGAACACCGGGGAGCTGTTTTTT,CASSLGQGMNTGELFF
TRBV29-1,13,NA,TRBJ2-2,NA,TGCAGGGTTGGGCGTACGAACACCGGGGAGCTGTCTTTT,CRVGRTNTGELSF
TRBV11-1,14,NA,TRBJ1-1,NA,TGTGCCAGCAGCCCGGGCCAGAAGAACACTGACGCTTTCTTT,CASSPGQKNTDAFF
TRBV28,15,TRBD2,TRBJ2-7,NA,TGTGCCAGCACGGGGTCGGCGGGAGGGCACTACGAGCAGTACTTC,CASTGSAGGHYEQYF
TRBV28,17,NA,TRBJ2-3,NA,TGTGCCAGCAGAACTCAGAGAGGGGGAGGGTTCACAGATACGCAGTATTTT,CASRTQRGGGFTDTQYF
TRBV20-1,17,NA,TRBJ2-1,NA,TGCAGTGCGCAGTCCCTCTCATGGAGGGCCCCGGGCAATGAGCAGTTCTTC,CSAQSLSWRAPGNEQFF
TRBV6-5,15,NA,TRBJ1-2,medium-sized,TGTGCCAGCAGTTACTTGGACGGGTCTAACTATGGCTACACCTTC,CASSYLDGSNYGYTF
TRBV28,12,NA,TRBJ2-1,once,TGTGCCAGCAGTACGGTCCAAGAGACCCAGTTCTTC,CASSTVQETQFF
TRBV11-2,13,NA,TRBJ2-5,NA,TGTGCCAGCAGCTCGACAATACAAGGGACCCAGTATTTC,CASSSTIQGTQYF
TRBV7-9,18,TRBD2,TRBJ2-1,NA,TGTGCAAGCGGCTTAGTAAGTGGACTAGCGGAGGACTACAATGAGCAGTTCTTC,CASGLVSGLAEDYNEQFF
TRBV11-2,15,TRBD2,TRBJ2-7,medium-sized,TGTGCCAGCAGCCCATGGACTAGCGGGAAATACGAGCAGTACTTC,CASSPWTSGKYEQYF
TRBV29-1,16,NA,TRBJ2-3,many,TGCAGCGTTGACGGGCAGGGTTCGCCTAGCACAGATACGCAGTATTTT,CSVDGQGSPSTDTQYF
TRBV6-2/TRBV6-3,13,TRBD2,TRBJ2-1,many,TGTGCCGGAACTAGCGGGAGTTTCAATGAGCAGTTCTTC,CAGTSGSFNEQFF
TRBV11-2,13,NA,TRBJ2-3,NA,TGTGCCAGCGGCTACACTAACACAGATACGCAGTATTTC,CASGYTNTDTQYF
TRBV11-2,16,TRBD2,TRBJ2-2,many,TGTGCCAGCAGCCACGGCAAGCGGGAGAACACCGGGGAGCTGTTTTTT,CASSHGKRENTGELFF
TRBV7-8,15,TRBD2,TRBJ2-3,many,TGTGCCAGCAGCTGGAGTAGCGGGAGTACAGATACGCAGTATTTT,CASSWSSGSTDTQYF
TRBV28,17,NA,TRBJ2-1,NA,TGTGCCAGCAGTTTAGTGACTACCACTCCTAGATACAATGAGCAGTTCTTC,CASSLVTTTPRYNEQFF
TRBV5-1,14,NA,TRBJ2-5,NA,TGCGCCAGTAGCTTGGAAGAGGGGCGAGAGACCCAGTACTTC,CASSLEEGRETQYF
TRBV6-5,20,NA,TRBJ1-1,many,TGTGCCAGCAGTTACTCAGTATTTAAGACAGGCCCCCACCCTGGGGCTGAAGCTTTCTTT,CASSYSVFKTGPHPGAEAFF
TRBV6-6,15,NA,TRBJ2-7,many,TGTGCCAGCAGTTACGTCCAGGGGAGGTCCTACGAGCAGTACTTC,CASSYVQGRSYEQYF
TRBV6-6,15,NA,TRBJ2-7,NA,TGTGCCAGCAGTTACTCGAGACGTCACAGCTACGAGCAGTACTTC,CASSYSRRHSYEQYF
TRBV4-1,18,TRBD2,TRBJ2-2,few,TGCGCCAGCAGCGGGGGTAGCGGGAGGGCCGGGAACACCGGGGAGCTGTTTTTT,CASSGGSGRAGNTGELFF
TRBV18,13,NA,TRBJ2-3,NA,TGTGTCTGCGAACAGGTTCGTGAAGATACGCAGTATTTT,CVCEQVREDTQYF
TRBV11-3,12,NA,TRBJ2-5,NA,TGTGTCAGCAGCTTAGTACAAGAGACACAGTACTTC,CVSSLVQETQYF
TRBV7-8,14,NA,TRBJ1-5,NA,TGTGCCAGCAGCTTGGGACACGGTAATCAGCCCCAGCATTTT,CASSLGHGNQPQHF
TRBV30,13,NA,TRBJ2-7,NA,TGTGCCTGGAGTGGGGACAACTCCTACGAGCAGTACTTC,CAWSGDNSYEQYF
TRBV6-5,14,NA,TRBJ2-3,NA,TGCGCCTGCATCAGATTACCGGGGTCAGATACGCAGTATTTT,CACIRLPGSDTQYF
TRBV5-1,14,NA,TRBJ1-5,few,TGCGCCAGCAGCTTAATTCGGCGTAGTCAGCCCCAGCATTTT,CASSLIRRSQPQHF
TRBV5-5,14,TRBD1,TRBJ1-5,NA,TGTGCCAGCAGCCCGGGACAGGGTGAAGGGGTGTGGCATTTT,CASSPGQGEGVWHF
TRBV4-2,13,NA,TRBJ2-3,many,TGTGCCAGCAGCCAAGATAGGTCAGATACGCAGTATTTT,CASSQDRSDTQYF
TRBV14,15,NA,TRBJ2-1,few,TGTGCCAGCAGCCAGTATCGGGGCTCCTACAATGAGCAGTTCTTC,CASSQYRGSYNEQFF
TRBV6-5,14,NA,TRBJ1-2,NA,TGTGCCAGCCGAGAGGGGATTGGTGGCTATGGCTACACCTTC,CASREGIGGYGYTF
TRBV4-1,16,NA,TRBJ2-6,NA,TGCGCCAGCAGCCAGGATGCAGGGGCTGTGGCCAACGTCCTGACTTTC,CASSQDAGAVANVLTF
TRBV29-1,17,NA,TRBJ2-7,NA,TGCAGCGTTGGTGGGGGCGCGAGAGATGGGGATTCCTACGATCAGTACTTC,CSVGGGARDGDSYDQYF
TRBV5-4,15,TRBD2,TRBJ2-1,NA,TGTACCAGCAGCTTGGGTGGACTAGCGACCGATGAGCAGTTCTTC,CTSSLGGLATDEQFF
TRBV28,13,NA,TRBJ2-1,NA,TGCGCCAGCAGTGATCCGCCCAGTAATGAGCAGTTCTTC,CASSDPPSNEQFF
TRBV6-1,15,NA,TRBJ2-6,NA,TGTGCCAGCAATTTAGATGGGTCTGGGGCCAACGTCCTGACTTTT,CASNLDGSGANVLTF